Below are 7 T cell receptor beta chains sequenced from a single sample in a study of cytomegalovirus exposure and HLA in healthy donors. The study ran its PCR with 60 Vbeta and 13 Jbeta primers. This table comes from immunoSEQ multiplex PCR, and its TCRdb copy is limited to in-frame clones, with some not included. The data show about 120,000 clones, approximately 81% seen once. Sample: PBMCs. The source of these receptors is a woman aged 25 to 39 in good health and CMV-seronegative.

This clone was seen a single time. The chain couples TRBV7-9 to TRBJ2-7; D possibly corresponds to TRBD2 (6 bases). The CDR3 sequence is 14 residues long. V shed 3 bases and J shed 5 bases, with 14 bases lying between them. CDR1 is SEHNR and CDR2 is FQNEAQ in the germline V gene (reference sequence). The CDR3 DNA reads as TGTGCCAGCAGCTTGAACGGGAGATTCGACGAGCAGTACTTC. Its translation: CASSLNGRFDEQYF.

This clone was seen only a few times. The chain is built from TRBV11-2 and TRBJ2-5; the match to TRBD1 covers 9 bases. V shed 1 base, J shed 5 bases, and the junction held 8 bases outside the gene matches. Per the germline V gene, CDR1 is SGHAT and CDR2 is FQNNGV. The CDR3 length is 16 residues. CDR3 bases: TGTGCCAGCAGCTTAGCCGGGACAGGGTACAAGGAGACCCAGTACTTC. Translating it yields CASSLAGTGYKETQYF.

CDR3: CASSPLANTGELFF. As DNA, the CDR3 is TGTGCCAGTAGTCCCCTCGCGAACACCGGGGAGCTGTTTTTT. The chain carries TRBV19 and TRBJ2-2; no clear D. The germline V gene has CDR1 LNHDA and CDR2 SQIVND (reference sequence). Trimming took off 5 bases at V and 0 bases at J, with 7 bases between the two ends. This CDR3 has 14 amino acids.

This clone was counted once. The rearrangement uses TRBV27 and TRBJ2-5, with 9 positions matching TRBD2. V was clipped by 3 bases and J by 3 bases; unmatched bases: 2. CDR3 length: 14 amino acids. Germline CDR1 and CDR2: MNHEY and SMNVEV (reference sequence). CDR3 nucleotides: TGTGCCAGCAGTTTGCTAGCGGGGAAAGAGACCCAGTACTTC. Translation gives CASSLLAGKETQYF.

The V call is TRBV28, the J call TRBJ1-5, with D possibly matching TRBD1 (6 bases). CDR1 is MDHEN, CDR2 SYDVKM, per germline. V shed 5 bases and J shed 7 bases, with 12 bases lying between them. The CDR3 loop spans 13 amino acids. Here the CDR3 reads CASSQQGSQPQHF. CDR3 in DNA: TGTGCCAGCAGTCAACAGGGTTCCCAGCCCCAGCATTTT.

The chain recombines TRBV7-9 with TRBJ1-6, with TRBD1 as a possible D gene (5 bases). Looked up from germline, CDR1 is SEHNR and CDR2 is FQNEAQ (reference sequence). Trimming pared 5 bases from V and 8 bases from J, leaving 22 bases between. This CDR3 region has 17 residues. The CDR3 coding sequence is TGTGCCAGCAGCCCCCCGGGGGGGACGTATATGGATTCACCCCTCCACTTT. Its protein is CASSPPGGTYMDSPLHF.

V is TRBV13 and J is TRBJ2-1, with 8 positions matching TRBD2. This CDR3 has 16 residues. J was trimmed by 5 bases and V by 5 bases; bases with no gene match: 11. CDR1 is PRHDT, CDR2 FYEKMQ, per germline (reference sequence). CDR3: CASSLEGSGSHNEQFF. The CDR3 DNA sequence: TGTGCCAGCAGCCTAGAGGGGAGCGGGAGCCACAATGAGCAGTTCTTC.